What follows is one T cell receptor (beta chain) and its context. Antigen: not known. The sample comes from a study of chemoradiotherapy in HPV16-positive cancers. General study points: In HPV16-positive patients, HPV-responsive T-cell expansion tracked better recurrence-free survival.

The V end lost 10 bases, the J end lost 5 bases, and 23 bases lay between the germline ends. Germline assignment: CDR1 ENHRY and CDR2 SYGVKD. The CDR3 totals 15 residues. Generated by immunoSEQ multiplex PCR, the TCRdb table keeps only in-frame clones and is missing some. The sample includes about 32,000 clones, about 91% of them seen just once. This specimen consisted of blood, obtained from a patient who underwent chemoradiotherapy. The V call is TRBV10-3, the J call TRBJ2-5, with a weak D call TRBD2 (7 bases). This receptor was obtained from a human donor with HPV-associated anogenital cancer. CDR3 bases: TGTGCCACCACAGGACTAGGGGGTTCTGGGGAGACCCAGTACTTC. Its translation: CATTGLGGSGETQYF.